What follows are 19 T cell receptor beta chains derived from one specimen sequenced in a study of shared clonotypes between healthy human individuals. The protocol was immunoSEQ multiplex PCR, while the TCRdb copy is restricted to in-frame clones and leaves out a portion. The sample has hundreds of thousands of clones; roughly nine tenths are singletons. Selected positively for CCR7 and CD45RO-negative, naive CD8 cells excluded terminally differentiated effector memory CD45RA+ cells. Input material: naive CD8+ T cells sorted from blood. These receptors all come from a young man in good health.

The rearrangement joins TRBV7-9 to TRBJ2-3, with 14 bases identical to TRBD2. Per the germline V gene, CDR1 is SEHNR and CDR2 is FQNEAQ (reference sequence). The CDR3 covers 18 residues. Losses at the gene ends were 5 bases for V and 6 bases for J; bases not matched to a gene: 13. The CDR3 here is CASSPPLGLAGAKDTQYF. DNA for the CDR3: TGTGCCAGCAGCCCCCCCCTGGGACTAGCGGGAGCAAAGGATACGCAGTATTTT.

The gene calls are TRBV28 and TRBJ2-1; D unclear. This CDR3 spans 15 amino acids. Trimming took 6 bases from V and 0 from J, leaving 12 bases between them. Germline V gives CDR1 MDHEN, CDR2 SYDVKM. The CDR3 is CASSRVSDSYNEQFF. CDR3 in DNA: TGTGCCAGCAGCCGAGTCAGCGACTCCTACAATGAGCAGTTCTTC. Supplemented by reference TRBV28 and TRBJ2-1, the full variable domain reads DVKVTQSSRYLVKRTGEKVFLECVQDMDHENMFWYRQDPGLGLRLIYFSYDVKMKEKGDIPEGYSVSREKKERFSLILESASTNQTSMYLCASSRVSDSYNEQFFGPGTRLTVL.

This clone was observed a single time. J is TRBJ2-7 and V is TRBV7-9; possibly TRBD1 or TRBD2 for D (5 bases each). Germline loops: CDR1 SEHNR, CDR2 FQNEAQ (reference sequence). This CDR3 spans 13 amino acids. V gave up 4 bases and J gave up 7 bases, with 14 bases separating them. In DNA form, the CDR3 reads TGTGCCAGCAGCTCCTGGGGGAGTGCGGAGCAGTACTTC. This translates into CASSSWGSAEQYF.

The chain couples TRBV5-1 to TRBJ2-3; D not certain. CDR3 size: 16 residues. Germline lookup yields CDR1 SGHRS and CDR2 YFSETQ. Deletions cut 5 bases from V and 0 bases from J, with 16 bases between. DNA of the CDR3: TGCGCCAGCAGTTCCGACTTCGCGGCTAGCACAGATACGCAGTATTTT. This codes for CASSSDFAASTDTQYF.

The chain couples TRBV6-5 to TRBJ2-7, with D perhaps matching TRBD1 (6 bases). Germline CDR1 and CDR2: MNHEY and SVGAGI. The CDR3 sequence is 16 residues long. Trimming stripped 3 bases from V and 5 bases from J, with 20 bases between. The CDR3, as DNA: TGTGCCAGCAGTTATCTCCCAACAGGGAGTAGCCACGAGCAGTACTTC. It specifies CASSYLPTGSSHEQYF.

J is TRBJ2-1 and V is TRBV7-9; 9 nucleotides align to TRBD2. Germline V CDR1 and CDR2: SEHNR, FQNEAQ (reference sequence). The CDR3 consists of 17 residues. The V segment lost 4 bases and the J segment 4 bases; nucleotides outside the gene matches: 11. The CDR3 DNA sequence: TGTGCCAGCAGCTCCCCCGGGACTAGCCATTATTACAATGAGCAGTTCTTC. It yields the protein CASSSPGTSHYYNEQFF.

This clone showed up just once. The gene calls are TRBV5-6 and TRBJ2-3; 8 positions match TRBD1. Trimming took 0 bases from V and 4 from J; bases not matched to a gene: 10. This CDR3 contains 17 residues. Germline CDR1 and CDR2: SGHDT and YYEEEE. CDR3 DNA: TGTGCCAGCAGCTTGGTTGTAGGACAGGGCTTGCCAGATACGCAGTATTTT. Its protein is CASSLVVGQGLPDTQYF.

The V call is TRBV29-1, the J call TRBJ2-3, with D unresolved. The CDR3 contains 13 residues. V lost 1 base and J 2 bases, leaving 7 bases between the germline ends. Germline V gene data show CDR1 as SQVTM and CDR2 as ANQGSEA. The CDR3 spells CSVEGGFTDTQYF. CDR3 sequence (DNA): TGCAGCGTTGAAGGGGGTTTCACAGATACGCAGTATTTT.

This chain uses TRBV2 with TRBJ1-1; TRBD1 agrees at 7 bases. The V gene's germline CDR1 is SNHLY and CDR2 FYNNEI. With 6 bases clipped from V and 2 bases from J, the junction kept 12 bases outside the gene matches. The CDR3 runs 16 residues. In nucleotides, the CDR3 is TGTGCCAGCAGGGGGGACCCAGAGGGGGCCAACACTGAAGCTTTCTTT. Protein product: CASRGDPEGANTEAFF.

CDR3 sequence reads: CASSLEQQGAGYNEQFF. CDR3 DNA: TGTGCCAGCAGTTTAGAGCAACAGGGGGCAGGGTACAATGAGCAGTTCTTC. This rearrangement joins TRBV27 to TRBJ2-1, with 9 bases lining up with TRBD1. The CDR3 sequence is 17 residues long. Germline CDR1 is MNHEY and CDR2 is SMNVEV (reference sequence). The trim removed 2 bases at V and 4 bases at J, leaving 9 bases unmatched.

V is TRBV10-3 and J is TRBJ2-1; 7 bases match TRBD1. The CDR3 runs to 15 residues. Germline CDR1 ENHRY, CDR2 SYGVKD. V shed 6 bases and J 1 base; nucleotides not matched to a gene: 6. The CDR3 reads CAIRGTADSYNEQFF. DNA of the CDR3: TGTGCCATCAGGGGGACAGCGGATTCCTACAATGAGCAGTTCTTC.

DNA for the CDR3: TGTGCCAGCAGGAAAAGGTTAATAGGGCCACCCATGAACACTGAAGCTTTCTTT. This sequence encodes CASRKRLIGPPMNTEAFF. This chain joins TRBV27 and TRBJ1-1; D remains ambiguous. Trimming removed 6 bases from V and 0 bases from J, with 23 bases in between. Per the germline V gene, CDR1 is MNHEY and CDR2 is SMNVEV (reference sequence). The CDR3 length is 18 residues.

The CDR3 spells CASRGLVGRETQYF. The CDR3 DNA follows: TGTGCCAGCAGGGGACTAGTTGGGAGGGAGACCCAGTACTTC. V is TRBV27 and J is TRBJ2-5; TRBD2 matches 8 bases. Germline V gives CDR1 MNHEY, CDR2 SMNVEV (reference sequence). Trimming took 6 bases from V and 5 from J; bases not matched to a gene: 8. The CDR3 has 14 residues.

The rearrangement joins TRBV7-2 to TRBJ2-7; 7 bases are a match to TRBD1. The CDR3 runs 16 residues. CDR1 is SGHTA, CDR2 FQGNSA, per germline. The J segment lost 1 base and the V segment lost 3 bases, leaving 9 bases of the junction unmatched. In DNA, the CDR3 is TGTGCCAGCAGCTTGTTTATTACAGGGGATTCCTACGAGCAGTACTTC. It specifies CASSLFITGDSYEQYF.

The chain's CDR3 is CATSRGNEASEAFF. The CDR3 coding sequence is TGTGCCACCAGCAGGGGGAATGAGGCATCTGAAGCTTTCTTT. V usage is TRBV15 and J usage is TRBJ1-1; D remains ambiguous. This CDR3 contains 14 residues. Trimming pared 3 bases from V and 6 bases from J, leaving 14 bases between. From germline, CDR1 is LNHNV and CDR2 YYDKDF (reference sequence).

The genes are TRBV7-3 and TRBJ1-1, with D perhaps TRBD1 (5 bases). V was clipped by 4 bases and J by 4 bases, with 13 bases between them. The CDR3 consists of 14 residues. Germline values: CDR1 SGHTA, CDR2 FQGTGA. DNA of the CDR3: TGTGCCAGCAGCTCTCCGGGCAGGGTCACTGAAGCTTTCTTT. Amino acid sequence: CASSSPGRVTEAFF.

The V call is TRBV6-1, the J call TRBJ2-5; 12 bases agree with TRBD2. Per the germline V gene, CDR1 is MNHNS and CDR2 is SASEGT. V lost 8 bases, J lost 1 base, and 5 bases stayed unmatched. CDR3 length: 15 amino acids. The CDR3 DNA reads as TGTGCCAGCGGAGGACTAGCGGGGCTCCAAGAGACCCAGTACTTC. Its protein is CASGGLAGLQETQYF.

The DNA of the CDR3 is TGTGCCAGCTCACGGGAAAACATTCAGTACTTC. The encoded protein is CASSRENIQYF. The chain carries TRBV18 and TRBJ2-4; D gene ambiguous. The CDR3 has 11 amino acids. Germline values: CDR1 KGHSH, CDR2 LQKENI. Trimming cost V 4 bases and J 5 bases, with 3 bases left between them. Supplemented by reference TRBV18 and TRBJ2-4, the full variable domain reads NAGVMQNPRHLVRRRGQEARLRCSPMKGHSHVYWYRQLPEEGLKFMVYLQKENIIDESGMPKERFSAEFPKEGPSILRIQQVVRGDSAAYFCASSRENIQYFGAGTRLSVL.

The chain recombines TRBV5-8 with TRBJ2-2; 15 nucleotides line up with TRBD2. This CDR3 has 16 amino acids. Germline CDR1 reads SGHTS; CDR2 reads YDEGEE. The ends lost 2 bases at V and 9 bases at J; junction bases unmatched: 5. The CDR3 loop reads CASSFGTSGGPRELFF. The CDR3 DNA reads TGTGCCAGCAGCTTCGGGACTAGCGGGGGGCCGAGGGAGCTGTTTTTT. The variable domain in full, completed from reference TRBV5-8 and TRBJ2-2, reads EAGVTQSPTHLIKTRGQQATLRCSPISGHTSVYWYQQALGLGLQFLLWYDEGEERNRGNFPPRFSGRQFPNYSSELNVNALELEDSALYLCASSFGTSGGPRELFFGEGSRLTVL.